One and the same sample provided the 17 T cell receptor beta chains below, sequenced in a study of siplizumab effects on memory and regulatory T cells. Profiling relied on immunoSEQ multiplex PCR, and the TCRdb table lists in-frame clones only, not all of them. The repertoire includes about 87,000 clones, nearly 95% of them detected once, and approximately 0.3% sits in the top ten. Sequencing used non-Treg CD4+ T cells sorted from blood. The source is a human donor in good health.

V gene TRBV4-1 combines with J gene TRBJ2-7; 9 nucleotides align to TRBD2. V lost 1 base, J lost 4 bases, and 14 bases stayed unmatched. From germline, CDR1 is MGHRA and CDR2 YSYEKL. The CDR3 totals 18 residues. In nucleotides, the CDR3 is TGCGCCAGCAGCCAAGCAACACTAGCGGGTCTGCGAGGGTACGAGCAGTACTTC. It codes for CASSQATLAGLRGYEQYF.

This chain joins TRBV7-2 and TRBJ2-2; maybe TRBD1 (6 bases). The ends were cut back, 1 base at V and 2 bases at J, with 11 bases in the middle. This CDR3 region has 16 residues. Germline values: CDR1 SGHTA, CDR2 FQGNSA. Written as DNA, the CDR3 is TGTGCCAGCAGCTTAGAGCCAGGGGCCAACACCGGGGAGCTGTTTTTT. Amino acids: CASSLEPGANTGELFF.

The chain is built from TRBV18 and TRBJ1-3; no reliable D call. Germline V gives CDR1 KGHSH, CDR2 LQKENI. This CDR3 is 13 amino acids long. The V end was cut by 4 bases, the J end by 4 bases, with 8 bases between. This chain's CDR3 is CASSQAGGNTIYF. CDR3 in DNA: TGTGCCAGCTCACAAGCAGGAGGAAACACCATATATTTT.

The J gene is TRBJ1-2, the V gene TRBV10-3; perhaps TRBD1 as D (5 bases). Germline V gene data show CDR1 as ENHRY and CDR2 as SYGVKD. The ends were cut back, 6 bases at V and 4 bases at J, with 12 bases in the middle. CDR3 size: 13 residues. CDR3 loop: CAIRETALYGYTF. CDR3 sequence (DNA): TGTGCCATCAGGGAGACAGCCCTCTATGGCTACACCTTC.

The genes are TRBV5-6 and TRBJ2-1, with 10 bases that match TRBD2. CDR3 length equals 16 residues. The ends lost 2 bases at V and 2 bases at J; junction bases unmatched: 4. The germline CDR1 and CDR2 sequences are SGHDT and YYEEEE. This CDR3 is CASSFSGRAPYNEQFF. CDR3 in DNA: TGTGCCAGCAGCTTCAGCGGGAGGGCCCCCTACAATGAGCAGTTCTTC.

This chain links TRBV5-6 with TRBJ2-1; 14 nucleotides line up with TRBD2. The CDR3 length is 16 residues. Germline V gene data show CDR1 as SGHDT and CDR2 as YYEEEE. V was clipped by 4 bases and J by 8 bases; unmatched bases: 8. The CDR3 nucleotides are TGTGCCAGCAGCGGAGAGACTAGCGGGAGGGCCGATGAGCAGTTCTTC. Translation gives CASSGETSGRADEQFF.

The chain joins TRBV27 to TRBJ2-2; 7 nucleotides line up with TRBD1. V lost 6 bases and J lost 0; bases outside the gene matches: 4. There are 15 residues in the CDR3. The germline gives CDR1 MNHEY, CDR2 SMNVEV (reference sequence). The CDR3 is CASRPGTANTGELFF. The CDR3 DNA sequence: TGTGCCAGCAGACCGGGGACAGCGAACACCGGGGAGCTGTTTTTT.

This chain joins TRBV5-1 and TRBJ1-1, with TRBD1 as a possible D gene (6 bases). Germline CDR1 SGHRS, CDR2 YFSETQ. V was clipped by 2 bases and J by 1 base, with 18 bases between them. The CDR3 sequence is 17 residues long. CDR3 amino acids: CASSFPGTPTGNTEAFF. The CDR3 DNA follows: TGCGCCAGCAGCTTTCCCGGGACACCGACCGGGAACACTGAAGCTTTCTTT.

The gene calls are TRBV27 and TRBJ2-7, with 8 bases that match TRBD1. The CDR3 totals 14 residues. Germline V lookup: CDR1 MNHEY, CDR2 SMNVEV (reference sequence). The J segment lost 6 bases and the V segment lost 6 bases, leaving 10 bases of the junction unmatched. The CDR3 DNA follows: TGTGCCAGCAGGCCGGGACAGGCGCTGGCCGAGCAGTACTTC. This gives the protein CASRPGQALAEQYF.

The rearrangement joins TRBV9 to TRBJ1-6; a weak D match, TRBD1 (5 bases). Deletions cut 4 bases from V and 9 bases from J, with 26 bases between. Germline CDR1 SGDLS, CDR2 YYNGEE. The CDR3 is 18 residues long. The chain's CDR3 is CASSLRPTGPLLISPLHF. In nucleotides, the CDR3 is TGTGCCAGCAGCTTACGCCCTACAGGACCCTTACTGATTTCACCCCTCCACTTT. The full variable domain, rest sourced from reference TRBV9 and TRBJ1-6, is DSGVTQTPKHLITATGQRVTLRCSPRSGDLSVYWYQQSLDQGLQFLIQYYNGEERAKGNILERFSAQQFPDLHSELNLSSLELGDSALYFCASSLRPTGPLLISPLHFGNGTRLTVT.

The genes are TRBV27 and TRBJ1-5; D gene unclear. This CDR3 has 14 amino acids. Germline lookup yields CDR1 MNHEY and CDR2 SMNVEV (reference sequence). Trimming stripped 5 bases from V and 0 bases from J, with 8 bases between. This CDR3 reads CASSQRSSNQPQHF. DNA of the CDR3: TGTGCCAGCAGTCAGAGAAGTAGCAATCAGCCCCAGCATTTT.

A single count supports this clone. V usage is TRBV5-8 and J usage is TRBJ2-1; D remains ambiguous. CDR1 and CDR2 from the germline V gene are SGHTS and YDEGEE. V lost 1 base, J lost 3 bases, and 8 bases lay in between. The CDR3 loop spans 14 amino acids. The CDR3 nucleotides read TGTGCCAGCAGCTTGAAAGGCTACTACAATGAGCAGTTCTTC. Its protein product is CASSLKGYYNEQFF.

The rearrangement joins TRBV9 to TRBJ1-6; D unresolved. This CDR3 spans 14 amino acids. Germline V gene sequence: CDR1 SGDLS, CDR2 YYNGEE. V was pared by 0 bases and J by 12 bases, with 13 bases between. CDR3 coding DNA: TGTGCCAGCAGCGTAGGGTTAGAGACGCTACCCCTCCACTTT. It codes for CASSVGLETLPLHF.

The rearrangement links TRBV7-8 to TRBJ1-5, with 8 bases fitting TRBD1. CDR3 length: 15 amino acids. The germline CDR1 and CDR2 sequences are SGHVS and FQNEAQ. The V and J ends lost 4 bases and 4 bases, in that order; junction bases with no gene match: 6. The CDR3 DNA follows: TGTGCCAGCAGCTCGGACAGGGTCGGGAATCAGCCCCAGCATTTT. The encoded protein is CASSSDRVGNQPQHF.

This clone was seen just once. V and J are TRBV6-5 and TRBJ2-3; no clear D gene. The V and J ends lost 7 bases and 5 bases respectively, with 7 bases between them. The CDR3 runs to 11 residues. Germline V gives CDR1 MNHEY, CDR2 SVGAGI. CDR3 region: CASTLLDTQYF. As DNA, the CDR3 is TGTGCCAGCACATTACTAGATACGCAGTATTTT.

CDR3 bases: TGTGCCAGCAGCGTAGAGGCTCTCTCTGGAAACACCATATATTTT. It translates to CASSVEALSGNTIYF. The V and J genes are TRBV9 and TRBJ1-3; D call uncertain. CDR1 and CDR2 (germline): SGDLS, YYNGEE. V lost 0 bases and J 0 bases, leaving 7 bases between the germline ends. This CDR3 spans 15 amino acids.

This CDR3 is CSVVGINYGYTF. The CDR3 bases are TGCAGCGTTGTCGGCATTAACTATGGCTACACCTTC. The chain joins TRBV29-1 to TRBJ1-2; no clear D gene. This CDR3 comprises 12 residues. V gave up 4 bases and J gave up 1 base, with 7 bases separating them. CDR1 and CDR2 from the germline V gene are SQVTM and ANQGSEA.